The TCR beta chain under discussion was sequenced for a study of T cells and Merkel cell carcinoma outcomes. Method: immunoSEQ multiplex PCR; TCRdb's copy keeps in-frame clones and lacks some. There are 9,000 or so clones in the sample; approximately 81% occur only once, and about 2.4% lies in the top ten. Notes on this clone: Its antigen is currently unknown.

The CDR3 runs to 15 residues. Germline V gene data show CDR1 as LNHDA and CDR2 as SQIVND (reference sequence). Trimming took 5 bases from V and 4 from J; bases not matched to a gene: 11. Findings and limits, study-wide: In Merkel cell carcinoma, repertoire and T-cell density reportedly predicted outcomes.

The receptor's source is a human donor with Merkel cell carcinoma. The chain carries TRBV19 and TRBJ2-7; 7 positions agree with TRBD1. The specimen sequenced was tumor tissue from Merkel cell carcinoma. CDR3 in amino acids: CASSRGQAFRYEQYF. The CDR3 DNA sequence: TGTGCCAGTAGTCGCGGACAGGCCTTTAGGTACGAGCAGTACTTC.